This is a list of T cell receptor beta chains from one sample in a study of control samples from healthy donors and cancer patients. Using immunoSEQ multiplex PCR, the repertoire was profiled, and TCRdb retains in-frame clones only, with some absent. The repertoire includes about 130,000 clones, just over 90% of them detected once, and 1.7% sits in the top ten. The material sequenced was PBMCs. The receptors shown here come from a man in his fifties or sixties with head and neck cancer. Both conserved end residues are part of each CDR3. D genes are given only for firm matches. Clone size is stated in some rows and not others, as once, few, many or a class when expanded.

clone size	V gene	J gene	D gene	CDR3 DNA	CDR3 protein
-	TRBV7-9	TRBJ1-1	-	TGTGCCAGCAGCTTAATGAACACTGAAGCTTTCTTT	CASSLMNTEAFF
-	TRBV19	TRBJ2-6	-	TGTGCCAGTAGTATAGCCTTCGGGGCCATATACTCTGGGGCCAACGTCCTGACTTTC	CASSIAFGAIYSGANVLTF
-	TRBV14	TRBJ1-1	-	TGTGCCAGCAGTCCTTCCATGAACACTGAAGCTTTCTTT	CASSPSMNTEAFF
-	TRBV6-5	TRBJ2-3	TRBD2	TGTGCCAGCAGTCAACAGCGGGGGGGCCTGGATACGCAGTATTTT	CASSQQRGGLDTQYF
-	TRBV19	TRBJ2-3	-	TGTGCCAGTAGTATATGGTTCCTAGCAGGTGCTAGCACAGATACGCAGTATTTT	CASSIWFLAGASTDTQYF
-	TRBV28	TRBJ2-5	-	TGTGCCAGCAGTTTGGGGGGCTACCAAGAGACCCAGTACTTC	CASSLGGYQETQYF
-	TRBV24-1	TRBJ2-3	TRBD2	TGTGCCACCAGTGATGGAGGGGTGGGGGGGAGCACAGATACGCAGTATTTT	CATSDGGVGGSTDTQYF
-	TRBV7-2	TRBJ2-3	-	TGTGCCAGCAGCCTACAGCGGGGCACAGATACGCAGTATTTT	CASSLQRGTDTQYF
-	TRBV4-1	TRBJ1-2	TRBD1	TGCGCCAGCAGCCAAGTGGGAACCCTGGACAGGCTATACGGCTACACCTTC	CASSQVGTLDRLYGYTF
-	TRBV7-2	TRBJ2-3	-	TGTGCCAGCAGCTTCGAGACTACGATGACAGATACGCAGTATTTT	CASSFETTMTDTQYF
-	TRBV7-9	TRBJ2-7	-	TGTGCCAGCAGCTTAGCGGGGGGCCTCTCCTACGAGCAGTACTTC	CASSLAGGLSYEQYF
-	TRBV4-1	TRBJ1-5	-	TGCGCCAGCAGCCAAGGAGCCAGGGGATATCGCAATCAGCCCCAGCATTTT	CASSQGARGYRNQPQHF
-	TRBV7-2	TRBJ2-3	TRBD2	TGTGCCAGCAGCTGGGGACTAGCGGGGGTTCCTAGCACAGATACGCAGTATTTT	CASSWGLAGVPSTDTQYF
-	TRBV6-5	TRBJ2-7	TRBD2	TGTGCCAGCAGTTACGGACTAGCGGGAGCCTACGAGCAGTACTTC	CASSYGLAGAYEQYF
-	TRBV7-7	TRBJ2-2	-	TGTGCCAGCAGCCCGGGCCTCCAGGGCAAAACCGGGGAGCTGTTTTTT	CASSPGLQGKTGELFF
-	TRBV7-8	TRBJ1-4	-	TGTGCCAGCAGCAAGGGGGGGATAGGTGAAAAACTGTTTTTT	CASSKGGIGEKLFF
-	TRBV18	TRBJ1-4	TRBD1	TGTGCCAGCTCATCGGACAGGATCGATGAAAAACTGTTTTTT	CASSSDRIDEKLFF
-	TRBV7-2	TRBJ1-1	-	TGTGCCAGCAGCTTAGTTCGGGGCATGAACACTGAAGCTTTCTTT	CASSLVRGMNTEAFF
few	TRBV15	TRBJ1-6	-	TGTGCCACCAGCAGAGAACTGCCAGGGGCGAATTCACCCCTCCACTTT	CATSRELPGANSPLHF
-	TRBV4-3	TRBJ2-1	-	TGCGCCAGCAGCCAAGATCATGGAGGGAGCCCCTACAATGAGCAGTTCTTC	CASSQDHGGSPYNEQFF
few	TRBV7-2	TRBJ1-5	TRBD1	TGTGCCAGCAGCTTATGGTCAGGGGGCTCCTCGCCCCAGCATTTT	CASSLWSGGSSPQHF
-	TRBV5-1	TRBJ2-7	TRBD1	TGCGCCAGCAGCTTGGCCGGGAGGACAGGGGGCTACGAGCAGTACTTC	CASSLAGRTGGYEQYF
-	TRBV18	TRBJ1-1	TRBD1	TGTGCCAGCTCACTCCAGACAGGGCCGAACACTGAAGCTTTCTTT	CASSLQTGPNTEAFF
-	TRBV2	TRBJ2-7	-	TGTGCCAGCAGAGTTGTTGGAGCCTACGAGCAGTACTTC	CASRVVGAYEQYF
-	TRBV4-2	TRBJ1-2	-	TGTGCCAGCAGCCAAGATGGTCCTCAGGGCTACACCTTC	CASSQDGPQGYTF
-	TRBV18	TRBJ1-2	-	TGTGCCAGCTCACCAAACGTACAGGCGCCCACTGGCTATGGCTACACCTTC	CASSPNVQAPTGYGYTF
-	TRBV5-4	TRBJ1-3	TRBD1	TGTGCCAGCAGCCTTATGGGACAGGGGTCCTACACCATATATTTT	CASSLMGQGSYTIYF
-	TRBV7-8	TRBJ1-6	-	TGTGCCAGCACCCTACAGGGTTTGAATTCACCCCTCCACTTT	CASTLQGLNSPLHF
once	TRBV4-3	TRBJ2-7	TRBD1	TGCGCCAGCAGCCAAGGGACAGGGACCTTGGAGGAGCAGTACTTC	CASSQGTGTLEEQYF
-	TRBV29-1	TRBJ1-1	TRBD1	TGCAGCGTCGGACAGGAGCTCACTGAAGCTTTCTTT	CSVGQELTEAFF
-	TRBV4-2	TRBJ2-3	TRBD2	TGTGCCAGCAGCCAAGGACTAGCGGGGGGGCGCGCAGATACGCAGTATTTT	CASSQGLAGGRADTQYF
-	TRBV19	TRBJ2-1	-	TGTGCCAGTAGACAGGTCAATGAGCAGTTCTTC	CASRQVNEQFF
few	TRBV14	TRBJ1-1	-	TGTGCCAGCAGCCAGAACACTGAAGCTTTCTTT	CASSQNTEAFF
-	TRBV5-4	TRBJ2-3	-	TGTGCCAGCAGCTTGGCAACAGATACGCAGTATTTT	CASSLATDTQYF
-	TRBV24-1	TRBJ2-3	-	TGTGCCACCAGTGATGCCCGGACAGATACGCAGTATTTT	CATSDARTDTQYF
-	TRBV24-1	TRBJ2-5	-	TGTGCCACCAGTGATTTGTGTTCCCCCATGCTTGAGACCCAGTACTTC	CATSDLCSPMLETQYF
-	TRBV6-4	TRBJ1-1	-	TGTGCCAGCAGTGACGAGGAAGGGACTGAAGCTTTCTTT	CASSDEEGTEAFF
-	TRBV9	TRBJ2-7	TRBD1	TGTGCCAGCAGCGCTGACAGGGGGTACGAGCAGTACTTC	CASSADRGYEQYF
-	TRBV5-4	TRBJ2-3	-	TGTGCCAGCAGCTTGTTGGGCACAGATACGCAGTATTTT	CASSLLGTDTQYF
once	TRBV30	TRBJ1-1	-	TGTGCCTGTCCGGCGGGGTTCGGAAACACTGAAGCTTTCTTT	CACPAGFGNTEAFF
-	TRBV20-1	TRBJ2-6	-	TGCAGTGCTAGTCAACCAGGGTCTGGGGCCAACGTCCTGACTTTC	CSASQPGSGANVLTF